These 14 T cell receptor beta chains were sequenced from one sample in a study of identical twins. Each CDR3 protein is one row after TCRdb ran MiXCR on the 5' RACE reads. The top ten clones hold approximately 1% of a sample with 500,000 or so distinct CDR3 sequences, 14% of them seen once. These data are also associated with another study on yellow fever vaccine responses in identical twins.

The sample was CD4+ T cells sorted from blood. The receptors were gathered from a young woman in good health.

Here the CDR3 DNA reads TGCGCCAGCACCGGGACAGGATATAACGAGCAGTACTTC. The encoded protein is CASTGTGYNEQYF. The chain has TRBV5-1 and TRBJ2-7; 8 bases line up with TRBD1. The length of the CDR3 is 13 residues. CDR1 SGHRS and CDR2 YFSETQ come from the germline V gene. After removal of 6 bases from V and 5 bases from J, the junction contained 7 bases not matched to a gene.

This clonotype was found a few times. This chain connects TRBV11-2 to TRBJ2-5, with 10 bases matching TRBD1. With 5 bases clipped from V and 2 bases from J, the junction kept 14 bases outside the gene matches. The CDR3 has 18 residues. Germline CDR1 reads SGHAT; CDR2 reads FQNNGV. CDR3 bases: TGTGCCAGCAGCACACGACAGGGGGCGCGGGCGCAACAAGAGACCCAGTACTTC. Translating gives CASSTRQGARAQQETQYF.

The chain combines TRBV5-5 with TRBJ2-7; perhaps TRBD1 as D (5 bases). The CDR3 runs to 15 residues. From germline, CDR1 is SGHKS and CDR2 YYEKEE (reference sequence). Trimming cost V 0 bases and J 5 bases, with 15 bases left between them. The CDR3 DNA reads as TGTGCCAGCAGCTTGGGGGGCGCGTACGGAAACGAGCAGTACTTC. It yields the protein CASSLGGAYGNEQYF.

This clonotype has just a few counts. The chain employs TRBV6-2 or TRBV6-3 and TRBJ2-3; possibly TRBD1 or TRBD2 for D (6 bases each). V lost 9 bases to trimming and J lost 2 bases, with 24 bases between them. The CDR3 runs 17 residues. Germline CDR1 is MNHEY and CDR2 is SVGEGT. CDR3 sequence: CASQSGARRGDTDTQYF. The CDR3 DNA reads TGTGCCAGTCAATCGGGCGCTAGGAGGGGGGACACAGATACGCAGTATTTT.

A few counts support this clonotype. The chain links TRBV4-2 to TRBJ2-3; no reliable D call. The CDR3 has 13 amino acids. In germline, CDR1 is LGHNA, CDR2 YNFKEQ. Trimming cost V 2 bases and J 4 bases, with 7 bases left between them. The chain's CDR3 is CASSQTIADTQYF. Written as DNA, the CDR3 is TGTGCCAGCAGCCAAACTATCGCAGATACGCAGTATTTT.

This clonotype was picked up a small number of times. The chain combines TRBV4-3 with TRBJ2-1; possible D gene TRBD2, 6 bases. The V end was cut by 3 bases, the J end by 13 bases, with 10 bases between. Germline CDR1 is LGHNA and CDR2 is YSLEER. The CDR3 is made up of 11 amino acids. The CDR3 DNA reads TGCGCCAGCAGCCATAGCGGAGCCCAGTTCTTC. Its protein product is CASSHSGAQFF.

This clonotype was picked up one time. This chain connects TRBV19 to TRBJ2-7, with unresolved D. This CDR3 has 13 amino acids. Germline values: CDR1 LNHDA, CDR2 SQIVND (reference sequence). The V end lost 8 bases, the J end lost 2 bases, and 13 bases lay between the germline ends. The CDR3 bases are TGTGCCAGTCCGGACGGGCCGACCTACGAGCAGTACTTC. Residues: CASPDGPTYEQYF.

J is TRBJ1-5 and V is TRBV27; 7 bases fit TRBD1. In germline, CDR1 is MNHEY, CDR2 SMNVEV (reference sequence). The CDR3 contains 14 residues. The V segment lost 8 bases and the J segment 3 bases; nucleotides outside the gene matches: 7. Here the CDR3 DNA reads TGTGCCAGCGGAGACAGGGATCCCAATCAGCCCCAGCATTTT. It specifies CASGDRDPNQPQHF.

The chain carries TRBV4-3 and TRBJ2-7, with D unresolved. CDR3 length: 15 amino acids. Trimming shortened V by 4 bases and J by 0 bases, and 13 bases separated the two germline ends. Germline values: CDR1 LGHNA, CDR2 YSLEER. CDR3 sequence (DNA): TGCGCCAGCAGCCTCACAACCGGCCCCTCCTACGAGCAGTACTTC. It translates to CASSLTTGPSYEQYF.

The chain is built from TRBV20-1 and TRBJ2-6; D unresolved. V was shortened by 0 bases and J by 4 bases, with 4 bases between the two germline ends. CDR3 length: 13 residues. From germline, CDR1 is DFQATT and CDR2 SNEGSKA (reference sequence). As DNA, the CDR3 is TGCAGTGCTAGAGATGCAGGGGCCAACGTCCTGACTTTC. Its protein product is CSARDAGANVLTF.

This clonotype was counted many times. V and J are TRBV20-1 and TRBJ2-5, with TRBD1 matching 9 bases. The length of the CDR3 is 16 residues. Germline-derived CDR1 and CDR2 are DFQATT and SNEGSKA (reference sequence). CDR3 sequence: CSATLGRQGVRETQYF. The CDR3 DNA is TGCAGCGCCACTTTGGGTCGACAGGGGGTAAGAGAGACCCAGTACTTC.

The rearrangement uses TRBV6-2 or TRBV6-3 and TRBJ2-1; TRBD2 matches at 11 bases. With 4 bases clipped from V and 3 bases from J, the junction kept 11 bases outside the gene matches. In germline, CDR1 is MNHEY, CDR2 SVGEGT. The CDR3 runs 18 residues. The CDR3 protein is CASSFILLAGGFYNEQFF. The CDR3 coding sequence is TGTGCCAGCAGTTTCATACTCCTAGCGGGAGGTTTCTACAATGAGCAGTTCTTC.

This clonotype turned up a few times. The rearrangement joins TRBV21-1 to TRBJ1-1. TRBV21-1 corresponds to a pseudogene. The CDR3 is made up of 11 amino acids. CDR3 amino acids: CASSKEGEAFF. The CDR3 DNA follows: TGTGCCAGCAGCAAAGAGGGTGAAGCTTTCTTT.

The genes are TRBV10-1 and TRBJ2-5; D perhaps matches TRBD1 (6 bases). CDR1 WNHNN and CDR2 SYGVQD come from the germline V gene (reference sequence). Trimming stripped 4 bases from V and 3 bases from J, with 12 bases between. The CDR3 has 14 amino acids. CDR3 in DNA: TGCGCCAGCAGTGGAGGAAGGACAGAAGAGACCCAGTACTTC. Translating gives CASSGGRTEETQYF.